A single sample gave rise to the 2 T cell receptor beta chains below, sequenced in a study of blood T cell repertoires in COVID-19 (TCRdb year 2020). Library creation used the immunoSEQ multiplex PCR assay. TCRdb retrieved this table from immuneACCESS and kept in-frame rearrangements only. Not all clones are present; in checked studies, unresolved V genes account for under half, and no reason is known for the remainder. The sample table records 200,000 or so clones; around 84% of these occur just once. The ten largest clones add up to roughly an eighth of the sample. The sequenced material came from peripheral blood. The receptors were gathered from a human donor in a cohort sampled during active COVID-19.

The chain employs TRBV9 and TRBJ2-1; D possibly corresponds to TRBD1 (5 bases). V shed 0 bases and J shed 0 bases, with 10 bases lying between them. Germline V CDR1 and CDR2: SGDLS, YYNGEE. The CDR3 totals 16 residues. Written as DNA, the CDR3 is TGTGCCAGCAGCGTAGGTGGGGCTAGCTCCTACAATGAGCAGTTCTTC. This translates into CASSVGGASSYNEQFF.

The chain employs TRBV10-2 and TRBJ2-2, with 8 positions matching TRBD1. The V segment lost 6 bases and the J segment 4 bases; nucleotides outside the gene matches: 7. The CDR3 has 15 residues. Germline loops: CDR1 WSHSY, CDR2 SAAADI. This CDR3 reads CASRQGASGTGELFF. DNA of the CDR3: TGCGCCAGCAGGCAGGGGGCATCGGGCACCGGGGAGCTGTTTTTT.